This TCR beta chain is drawn from a study of blood T cell repertoires in COVID-19. Study information: T cells, B-cell-depleted T cells, or PBMCs supplied cDNA or gDNA.

Trimming took 3 bases from V and 5 from J, leaving 15 bases between them. CDR1 is LGHDT, CDR2 YNNKEL, per germline (reference sequence). This CDR3 is built from 15 residues. As handled by the study authors: Cell counts per sample came from amplifying reference gene primers. Libraries were prepared by immunoSEQ multiplex PCR; TCRdb keeps only in-frame clonotypes and omits some of them. V, J and clone size were drawn from that table, and D and trimming were deduced from the DNA. The sample yields 200,000 to 300,000 clones, around 80% seen once. The receptor was derived from a woman at least 80 years old with acute or convalescent COVID-19. The chain joins TRBV3-1 (or the pseudogene TRBV3-2) to TRBJ2-3; D remains unclear. Material for sequencing was peripheral blood. The CDR3 coding sequence is TGTGCCAGCAGCCATACCCCAGGTTATCAAGATACGCAGTATTTT. This encodes CASSHTPGYQDTQYF.